The 17 T cell receptor beta chains reported below all come from one sample, sequenced in a study of pediatric ulcerative colitis (dated by TCRdb to the late 2010s). The receptor library was made with the immunoSEQ multiplex PCR assay. TCRdb holds this immuneACCESS table with in-frame rearrangements only. Some clones are missing; in checked studies, unresolved V genes explain under half, and the rest has no known cause. Here the sample has fewer than 30,000 clones; about 67% occur a single time. The top ten clones comprise roughly 7% of the sample. One to two pinch biopsies were taken from the rectum for research during colonoscopy. Sequencing was carried out using gut tissue. Receptors originate from a boy younger than 18 with severe ulcerative colitis.

This clone occurred a few times. The chain employs TRBV6-1 and TRBJ1-1; a weak D match, TRBD1 (6 bases). Germline CDR1 MNHNS, CDR2 SASEGT. The CDR3 covers 15 residues. The ends were cut back, 6 bases at V and 1 base at J, with 15 bases in the middle. CDR3 nucleotide sequence: TGTGCCAGCAGGGGGACACCCGGCCCGAACACTGAAGCTTTCTTT. Translating it yields CASRGTPGPNTEAFF.

This clone was observed a few times. The chain has TRBV30 and TRBJ1-4; D ambiguous. The CDR3 sequence is 13 residues long. Germline V lookup: CDR1 GTSNPN, CDR2 SVGIG (reference sequence). Trimming stripped 2 bases from V and 10 bases from J, with 14 bases between. This CDR3 reads CAWSTISSGKLFF. The CDR3 nucleotides read TGTGCCTGGAGTACGATATCCTCCGGAAAACTGTTTTTT.

The rearrangement uses TRBV27 and TRBJ2-1, with D possibly TRBD1 on 6 matching bases. V was pared by 6 bases and J by 7 bases, with 16 bases between. This CDR3 is built from 14 residues. Germline values: CDR1 MNHEY, CDR2 SMNVEV (reference sequence). For the CDR3, the DNA is TGTGCCAGCAGAAACAGGGTAGTTAAGAATGAGCAGTTCTTC. It specifies CASRNRVVKNEQFF.

This clone was observed a single time. The rearrangement links TRBV6-6 to TRBJ1-5; D is uncertain. The length of the CDR3 is 12 residues. Trimming took off 5 bases at V and 3 bases at J, with 5 bases between the two ends. Germline values: CDR1 MNHNY, CDR2 SVGAGI (reference sequence). DNA of the CDR3: TGTGCCAGCAGTACCCCCAATCAGCCCCAGCATTTT. Its protein is CASSTPNQPQHF.

CDR3: CAWSVTRDGTEAFF. The DNA for the CDR3 is TGTGCCTGGAGTGTAACCAGGGATGGGACTGAAGCTTTCTTT. The chain combines TRBV30 with TRBJ1-1; maybe TRBD1 (5 bases). Germline V gives CDR1 GTSNPN, CDR2 SVGIG (reference sequence). The ends were cut back, 0 bases at V and 5 bases at J, with 13 bases in the middle. The CDR3 contains 14 residues.

This chain connects TRBV25-1 to TRBJ1-4; TRBD1 matches at 9 bases. The V gene's germline CDR1 is MGHDK and CDR2 SYGVNS. The CDR3 spans 17 residues. V gave up 3 bases and J gave up 8 bases; unmatched junction bases: 13. CDR3 sequence (DNA): TGTGCCAGCAGTGATGAAAGGAGTCGGGACAGGGACGAAAAACTGTTTTTT. It codes for CASSDERSRDRDEKLFF.

As to this clone: A read error may account for a junction end that differs from germline. The chain is built from TRBV5-1 and TRBJ2-5, with TRBD2 matching over 7 bases. Germline CDR1 SGHRS, CDR2 YFSETQ. The CDR3 is made up of 15 amino acids. The CDR3 DNA reads TGCGCCAGCAGGTTGGCGGGAGAGTCTGGAGAGACCCAGTACTTC. Its translation is CASRLAGESGETQYF.

This clone turned up a few times. This chain uses TRBV6-4 with TRBJ2-1; 7 positions agree with TRBD1. Trimming took 3 bases from V and 6 from J; bases not matched to a gene: 2. CDR1 and CDR2 from the germline V gene are MRHNA and SNTAGT. This CDR3 has 13 amino acids. The CDR3: CASSEDRINEQFF. CDR3 sequence (DNA): TGTGCCAGCAGTGAGGACAGGATCAATGAGCAGTTCTTC.

This clone was detected once. This sequence joins TRBV14 and TRBJ2-1, with TRBD2 matching 9 bases. Per the germline V gene, CDR1 is SGHDN and CDR2 is FVKESK. This CDR3 contains 17 residues. V lost 0 bases, J lost 9 bases, and 12 bases stayed unmatched. CDR3: CASSQDGAGGRYGEQFF. The CDR3 DNA reads TGTGCCAGCAGCCAAGATGGGGCGGGAGGGCGGTATGGTGAGCAGTTCTTC.

The V call is TRBV6-1, the J call TRBJ1-1; D ambiguous. V was shortened by 3 bases and J by 4 bases, with 12 bases between the two germline ends. The CDR3 loop spans 14 amino acids. CDR1 MNHNS and CDR2 SASEGT come from the germline V gene. CDR3 bases: TGTGCCAGCAGTGAGAAGGGTGGCTTCACTGAAGCTTTCTTT. This gives the protein CASSEKGGFTEAFF.

The chain combines TRBV7-9 with TRBJ1-2; D ambiguous. The V gene lost 2 bases and the J gene lost 2 bases, with 9 bases spanning the gap. This CDR3 contains 14 residues. From germline, CDR1 is SEHNR and CDR2 FQNEAQ (reference sequence). The CDR3 sequence is CASSLQGFNYGYTF. Written as DNA, the CDR3 is TGTGCCAGCAGCTTACAAGGCTTCAACTATGGCTACACCTTC.

The rearrangement joins TRBV6-7 to TRBJ2-7; D uncertain. TRBV6-7 is an ORF; its function is uncertain. The CDR3 has 13 residues. Trimming stripped 7 bases from V and 6 bases from J, with 16 bases between. This CDR3 is CASTPRWVREQYF. CDR3 sequence (DNA): TGTGCCAGCACACCCCGTTGGGTTCGCGAGCAGTACTTC.

The CDR3 reads CASSEGLGTYEQYF. CDR3 DNA sequence: TGTGCCAGCAGTGAGGGACTAGGAACCTACGAGCAGTACTTC. The rearrangement uses TRBV6-5 and TRBJ2-7, with 8 positions matching TRBD2. V lost 5 bases to trimming and J lost 2 bases; unmatched junction nucleotides: 5. There are 14 residues in the CDR3. Germline CDR1 and CDR2: MNHEY and SVGAGI.

This clone was detected a few times. The chain employs TRBV5-8 and TRBJ2-2; 9 bases line up with TRBD1. There are 14 residues in the CDR3. V lost 4 bases to trimming and J lost 7 bases; unmatched junction nucleotides: 5. CDR1 SGHTS and CDR2 YDEGEE come from the germline V gene. This CDR3 is CASSPDRGVGELFF. The CDR3 DNA is TGTGCCAGCAGCCCGGACAGGGGAGTCGGGGAGCTGTTTTTT. The variable domain in full, with the rest retrieved from reference TRBV5-8 and TRBJ2-2, is EAGVTQSPTHLIKTRGQQATLRCSPISGHTSVYWYQQALGLGLQFLLWYDEGEERNRGNFPPRFSGRQFPNYSSELNVNALELEDSALYLCASSPDRGVGELFFGEGSRLTVL.

V and J are TRBV11-3 and TRBJ2-1; 8 bases match TRBD2. The CDR3 totals 15 residues. The V gene end was trimmed by 3 bases and the J gene end by 7 bases; junction bases not matched to a gene: 8. CDR1 is SGHNT and CDR2 is YENEEA in the germline V gene. The CDR3 loop reads CASSFLSGKGNEQFF. CDR3 nucleotides: TGTGCCAGCAGCTTCCTTAGCGGGAAAGGGAATGAGCAGTTCTTC. Looking up the rest from reference TRBV11-3 and TRBJ2-1 gives the full variable domain: EAGVVQSPRYKIIEKKQPVAFWCNPISGHNTLYWYLQNLGQGPELLIRYENEEAVDDSQLPKDRFSAERLKGVDSTLKIQPAELGDSAVYLCASSFLSGKGNEQFFGPGTRLTVL.

This chain connects TRBV5-4 to TRBJ1-2, with 10 bases fitting TRBD1. The V and J ends lost 4 bases and 6 bases, in that order; junction bases with no gene match: 12. Germline V gene lookup returns CDR1 SGHNT and CDR2 YYREEE (reference sequence). This CDR3 spans 16 amino acids. DNA of the CDR3: TGTGCCAGCAGCACCCCGGACAGGGGGGTGGGGGATGGCTACACCTTC. Translated: CASSTPDRGVGDGYTF. The full variable domain, its missing parts supplied by reference TRBV5-4 and TRBJ1-2, is ETGVTQSPTHLIKTRGQQVTLRCSSQSGHNTVSWYQQALGQGPQFIFQYYREEENGRGNFPPRFSGLQFPNYSSELNVNALELDDSALYLCASSTPDRGVGDGYTFGSGTRLTVV.

CDR3 sequence: CASSAPVGGYTF. Here the CDR3 DNA reads TGTGCCAGCAGCGCACCGGTTGGCGGCTACACCTTC. The rearrangement joins TRBV7-2 to TRBJ1-2; D gene unclear. Germline V gene data show CDR1 as SGHTA and CDR2 as FQGNSA. The ends were cut back, 5 bases at V and 8 bases at J, with 12 bases in the middle. The CDR3 has 12 residues.